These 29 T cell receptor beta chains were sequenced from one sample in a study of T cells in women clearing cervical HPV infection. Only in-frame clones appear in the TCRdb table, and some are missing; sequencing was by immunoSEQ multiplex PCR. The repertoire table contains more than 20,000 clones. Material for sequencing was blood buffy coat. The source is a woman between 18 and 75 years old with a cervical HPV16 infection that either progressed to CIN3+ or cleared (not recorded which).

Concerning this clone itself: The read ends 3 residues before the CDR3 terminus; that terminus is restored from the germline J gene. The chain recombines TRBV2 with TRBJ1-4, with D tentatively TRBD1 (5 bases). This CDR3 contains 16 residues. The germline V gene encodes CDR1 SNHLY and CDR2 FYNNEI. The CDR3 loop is CASTRVEVSGANVLFF. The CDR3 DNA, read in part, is TGTGCCAGCACTAGGGTTGAGGTCTCTGGGGCCAACGTA.

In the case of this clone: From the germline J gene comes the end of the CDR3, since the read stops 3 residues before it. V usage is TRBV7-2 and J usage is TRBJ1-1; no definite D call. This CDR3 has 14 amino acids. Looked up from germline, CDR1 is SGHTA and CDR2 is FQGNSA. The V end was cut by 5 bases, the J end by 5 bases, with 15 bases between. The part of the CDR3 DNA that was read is TGTGCCAGCAGCCCCCACAGACGAGTGACTGAA. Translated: CASSPHRRVTE. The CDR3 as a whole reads CASSPHRRVTEAFF.

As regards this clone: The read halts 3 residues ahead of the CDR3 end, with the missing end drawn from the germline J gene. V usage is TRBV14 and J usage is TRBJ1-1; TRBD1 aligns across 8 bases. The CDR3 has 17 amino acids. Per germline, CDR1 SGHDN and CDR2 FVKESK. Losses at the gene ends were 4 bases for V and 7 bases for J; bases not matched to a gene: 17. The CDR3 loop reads CASSPNKDRGPLSEAFF. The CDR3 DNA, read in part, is TGTGCCAGCAGCCCTAATAAAGACAGGGGCCCATTGAGTGAA.

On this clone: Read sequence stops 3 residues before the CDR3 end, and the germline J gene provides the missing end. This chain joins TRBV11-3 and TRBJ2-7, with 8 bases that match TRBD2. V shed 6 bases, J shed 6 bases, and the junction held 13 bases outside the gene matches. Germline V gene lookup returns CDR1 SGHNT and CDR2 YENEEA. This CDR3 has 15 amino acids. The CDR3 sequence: CASSPRQRELSEQYF. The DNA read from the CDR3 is TGTGCCAGCAGTCCCCGGCAGCGGGAGTTAAGCGAG.

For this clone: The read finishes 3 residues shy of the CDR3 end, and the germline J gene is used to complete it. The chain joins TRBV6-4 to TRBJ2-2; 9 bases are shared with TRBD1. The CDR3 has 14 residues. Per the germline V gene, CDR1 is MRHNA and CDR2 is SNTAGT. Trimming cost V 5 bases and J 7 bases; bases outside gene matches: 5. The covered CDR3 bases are TGTGCCAGCAGTACAGGGGGCGAGGACGGGGAG. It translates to CASSTGGEDGE. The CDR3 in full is CASSTGGEDGELFF.

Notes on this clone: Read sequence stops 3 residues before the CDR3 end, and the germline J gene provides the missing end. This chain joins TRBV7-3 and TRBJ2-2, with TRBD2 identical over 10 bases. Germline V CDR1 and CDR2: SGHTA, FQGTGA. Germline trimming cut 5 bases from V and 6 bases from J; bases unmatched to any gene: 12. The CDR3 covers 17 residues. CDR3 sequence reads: CASSLSGTSVDAGELFF. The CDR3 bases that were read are TGTGCCAGCAGCCTATCCGGGACTAGCGTGGACGCCGGGGAG.

The CDR3 DNA, read in part, is TGTGCCAGCAGCTTGGGGGGGGGAGCCGGGGCATATGGC. This codes for CASSLGGGAGAYG. The entire CDR3 sequence reads CASSLGGGAGAYGYTF. This rearrangement joins TRBV5-4 to TRBJ1-2; the D gene is possibly TRBD1 (5 bases). Coverage ceases 3 residues before the CDR3 finishes, and the germline J gene fills in the end. The CDR3 contains 16 residues. Germline V lookup: CDR1 SGHNT, CDR2 YYREEE (reference sequence). Between the trimmed V and J ends, which lost 0 bases and 5 bases, there was a span of 17 bases.

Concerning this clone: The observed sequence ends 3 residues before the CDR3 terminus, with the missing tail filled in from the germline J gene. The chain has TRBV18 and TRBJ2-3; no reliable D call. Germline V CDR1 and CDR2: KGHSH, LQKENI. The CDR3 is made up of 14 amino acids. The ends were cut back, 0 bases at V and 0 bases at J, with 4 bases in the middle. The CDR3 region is CASSPPSSTDTQYF. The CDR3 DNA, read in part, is TGTGCCAGCTCACCACCGTCGAGCACAGATACG.

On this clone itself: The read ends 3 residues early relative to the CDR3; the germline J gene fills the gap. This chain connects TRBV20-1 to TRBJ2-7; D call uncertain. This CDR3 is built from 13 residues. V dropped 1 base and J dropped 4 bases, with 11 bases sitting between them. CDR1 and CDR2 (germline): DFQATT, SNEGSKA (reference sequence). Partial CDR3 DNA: TGCAGTGCTAGAGGATTAAGGTTATACGAG. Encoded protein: CSARGLRLYE. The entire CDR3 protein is CSARGLRLYEQYF.

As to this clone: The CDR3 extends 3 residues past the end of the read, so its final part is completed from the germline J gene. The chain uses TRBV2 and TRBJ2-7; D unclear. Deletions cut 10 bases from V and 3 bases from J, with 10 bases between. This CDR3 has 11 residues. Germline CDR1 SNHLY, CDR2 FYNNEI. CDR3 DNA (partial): TGTGCCACCTCTATACTCTACGAG. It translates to CATSILYE. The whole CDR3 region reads CATSILYEQYF.

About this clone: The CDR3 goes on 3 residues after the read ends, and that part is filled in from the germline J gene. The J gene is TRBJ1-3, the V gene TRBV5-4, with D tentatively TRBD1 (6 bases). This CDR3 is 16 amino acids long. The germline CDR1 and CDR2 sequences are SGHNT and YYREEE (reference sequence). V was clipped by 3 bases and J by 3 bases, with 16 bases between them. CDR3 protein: CASSSSPGEYGNTIYF. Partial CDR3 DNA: TGTGCCAGCAGCTCATCGCCAGGGGAGTATGGAAACACC.

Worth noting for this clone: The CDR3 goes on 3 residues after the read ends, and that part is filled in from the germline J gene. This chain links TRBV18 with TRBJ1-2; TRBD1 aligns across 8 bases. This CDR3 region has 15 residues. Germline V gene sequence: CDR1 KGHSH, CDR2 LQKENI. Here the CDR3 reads CASSLKTGAVHDYTF. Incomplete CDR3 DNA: TGTGCCAGCTCACTAAAGACAGGGGCCGTCCACGAC.

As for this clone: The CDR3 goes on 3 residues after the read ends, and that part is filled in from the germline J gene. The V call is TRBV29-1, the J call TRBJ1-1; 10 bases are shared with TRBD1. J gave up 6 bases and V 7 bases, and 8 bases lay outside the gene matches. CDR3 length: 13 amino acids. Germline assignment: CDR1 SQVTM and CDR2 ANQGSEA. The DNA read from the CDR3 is TGCAGCGCGCCGGGACAGGGGACCTCTGAA. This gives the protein CSAPGQGTSE. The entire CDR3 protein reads CSAPGQGTSEAFF.

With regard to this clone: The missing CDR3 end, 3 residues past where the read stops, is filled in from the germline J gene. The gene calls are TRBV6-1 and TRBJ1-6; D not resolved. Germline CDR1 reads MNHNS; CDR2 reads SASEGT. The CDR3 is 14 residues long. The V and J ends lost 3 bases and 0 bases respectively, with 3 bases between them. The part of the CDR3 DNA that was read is TGTGCCAGCAGTGATAGCTCCTATAATTCACCC. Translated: CASSDSSYNSP. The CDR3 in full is CASSDSSYNSPLHF.

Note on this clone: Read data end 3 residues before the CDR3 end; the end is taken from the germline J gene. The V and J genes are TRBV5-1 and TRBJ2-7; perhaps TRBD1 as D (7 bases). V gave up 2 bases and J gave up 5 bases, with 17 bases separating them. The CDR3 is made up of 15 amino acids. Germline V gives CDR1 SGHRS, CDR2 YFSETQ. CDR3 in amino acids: CASSFRQGGTDEQYF. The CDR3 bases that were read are TGCGCCAGCAGCTTTAGACAGGGAGGAACCGACGAG.

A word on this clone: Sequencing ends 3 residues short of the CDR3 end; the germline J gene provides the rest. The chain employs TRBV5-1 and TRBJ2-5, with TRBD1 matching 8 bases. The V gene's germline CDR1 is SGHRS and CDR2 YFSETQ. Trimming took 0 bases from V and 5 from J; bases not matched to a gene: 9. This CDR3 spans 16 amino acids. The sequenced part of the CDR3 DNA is TGCGCCAGCAGCTTGGTAGGGTCAGGGGGCGCGGAGACC. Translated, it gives CASSLVGSGGAET. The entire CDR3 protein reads CASSLVGSGGAETQYF.

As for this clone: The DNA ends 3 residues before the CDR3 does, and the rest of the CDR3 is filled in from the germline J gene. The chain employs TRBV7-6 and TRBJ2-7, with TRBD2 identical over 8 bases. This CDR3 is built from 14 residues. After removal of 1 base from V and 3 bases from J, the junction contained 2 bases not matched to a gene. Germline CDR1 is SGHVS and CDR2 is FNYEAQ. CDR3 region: CASSLGGGHYEQYF. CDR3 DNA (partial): TGTGCCAGCAGCTTAGGCGGGGGGCACTACGAG.

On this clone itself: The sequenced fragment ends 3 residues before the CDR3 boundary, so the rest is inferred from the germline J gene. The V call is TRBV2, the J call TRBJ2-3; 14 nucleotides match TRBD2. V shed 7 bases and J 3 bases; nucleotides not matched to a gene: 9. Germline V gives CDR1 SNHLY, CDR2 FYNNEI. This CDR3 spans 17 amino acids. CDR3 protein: CASNPTSGGAWTDTQYF. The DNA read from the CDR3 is TGTGCCAGCAACCCGACTAGCGGGGGGGCATGGACAGATACG.

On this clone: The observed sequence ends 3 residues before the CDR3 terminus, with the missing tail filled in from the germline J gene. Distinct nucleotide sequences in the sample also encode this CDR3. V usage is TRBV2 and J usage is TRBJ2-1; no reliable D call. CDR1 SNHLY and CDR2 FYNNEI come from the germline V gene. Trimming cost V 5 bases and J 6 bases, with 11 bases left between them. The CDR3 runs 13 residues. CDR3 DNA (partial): TGTGCCAGCAGTAACCGGGTCGGCAATGAG. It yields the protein CASSNRVGNE. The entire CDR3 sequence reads CASSNRVGNEQFF.

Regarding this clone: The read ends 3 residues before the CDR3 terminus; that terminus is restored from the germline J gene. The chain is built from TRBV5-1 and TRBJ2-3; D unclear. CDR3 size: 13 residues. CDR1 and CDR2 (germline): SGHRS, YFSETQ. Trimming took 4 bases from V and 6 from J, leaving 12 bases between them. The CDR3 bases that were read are TGCGCCAGCAGCCCCCTACGTTTCGATACG. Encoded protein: CASSPLRFDT. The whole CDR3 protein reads CASSPLRFDTQYF.

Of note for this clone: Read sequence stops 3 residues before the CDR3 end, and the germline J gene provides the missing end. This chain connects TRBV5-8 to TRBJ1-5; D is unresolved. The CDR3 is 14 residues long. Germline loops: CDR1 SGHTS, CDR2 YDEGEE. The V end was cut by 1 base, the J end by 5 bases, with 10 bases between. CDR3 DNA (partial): TGTGCCAGCAGCTTGTACATATTGCATCAGCCC. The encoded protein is CASSLYILHQP. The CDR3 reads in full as CASSLYILHQPQHF.

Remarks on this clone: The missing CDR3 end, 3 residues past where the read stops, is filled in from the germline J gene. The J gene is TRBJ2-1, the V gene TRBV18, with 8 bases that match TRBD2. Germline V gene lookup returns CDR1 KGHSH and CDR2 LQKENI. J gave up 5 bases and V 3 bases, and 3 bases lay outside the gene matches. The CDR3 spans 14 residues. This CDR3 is CASSPGTSNNEQFF. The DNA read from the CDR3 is TGTGCCAGCTCACCCGGGACTAGTAACAATGAG.

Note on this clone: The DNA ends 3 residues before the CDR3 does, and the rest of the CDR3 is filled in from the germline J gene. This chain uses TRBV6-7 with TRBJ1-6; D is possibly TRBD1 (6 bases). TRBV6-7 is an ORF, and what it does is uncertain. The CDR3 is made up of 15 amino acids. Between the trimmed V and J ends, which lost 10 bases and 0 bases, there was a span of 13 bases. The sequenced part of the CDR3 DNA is TGTGCCAAACAGGGAGGGGGCTCCTATAATTCACCC. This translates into CAKQGGGSYNSP. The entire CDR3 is CAKQGGGSYNSPLHF.

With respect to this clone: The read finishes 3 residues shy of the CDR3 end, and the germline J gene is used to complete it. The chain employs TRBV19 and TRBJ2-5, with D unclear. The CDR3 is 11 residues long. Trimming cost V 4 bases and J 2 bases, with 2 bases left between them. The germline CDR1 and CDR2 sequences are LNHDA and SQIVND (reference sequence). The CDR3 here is CASSTQETQYF. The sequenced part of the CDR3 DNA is TGTGCCAGTAGTACACAAGAGACC. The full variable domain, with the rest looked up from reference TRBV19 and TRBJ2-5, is DGGITQSPKYLFRKEGQNVTLSCEQNLNHDAMYWYRQDPGQGLRLIYYSQIVNDFQKGDIAEGYSVSREKKESFPLTVTSAQKNPTAFYLCASSTQETQYFGPGTRLLVL.

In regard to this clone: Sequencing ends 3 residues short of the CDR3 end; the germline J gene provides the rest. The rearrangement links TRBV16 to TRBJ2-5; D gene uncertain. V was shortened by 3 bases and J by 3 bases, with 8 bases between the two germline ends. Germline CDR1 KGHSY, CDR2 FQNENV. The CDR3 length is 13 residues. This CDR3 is CASSQARKETQYF. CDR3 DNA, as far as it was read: TGTGCCAGCAGCCAGGCCAGAAAAGAGACC.

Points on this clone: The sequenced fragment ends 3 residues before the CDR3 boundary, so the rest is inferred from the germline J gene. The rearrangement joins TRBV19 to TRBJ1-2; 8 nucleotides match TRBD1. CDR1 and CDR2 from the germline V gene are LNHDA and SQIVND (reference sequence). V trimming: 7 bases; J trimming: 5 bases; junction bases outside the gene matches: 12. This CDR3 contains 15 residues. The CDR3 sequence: CASTMTGVREYGYTF. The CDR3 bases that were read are TGTGCCAGTACCATGACAGGGGTGAGGGAGTATGGC.

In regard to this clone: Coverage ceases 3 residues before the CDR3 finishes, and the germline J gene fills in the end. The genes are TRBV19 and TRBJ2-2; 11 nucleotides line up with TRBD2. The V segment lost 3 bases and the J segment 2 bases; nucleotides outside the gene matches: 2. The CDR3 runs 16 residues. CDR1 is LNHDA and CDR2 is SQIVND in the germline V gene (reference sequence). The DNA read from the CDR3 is TGTGCCAGTAGTATGACTAGCGGGATAAACACCGGGGAG. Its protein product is CASSMTSGINTGE. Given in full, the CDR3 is CASSMTSGINTGELFF.

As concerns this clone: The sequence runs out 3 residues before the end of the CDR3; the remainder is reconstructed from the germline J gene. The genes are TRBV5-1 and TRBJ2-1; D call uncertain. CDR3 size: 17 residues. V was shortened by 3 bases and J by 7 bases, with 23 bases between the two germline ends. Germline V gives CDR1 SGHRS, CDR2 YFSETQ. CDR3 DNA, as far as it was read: TGCGCCAGCAGCTCGTTCAGGTCGTTTGTGGTAGTAAATGAG. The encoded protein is CASSSFRSFVVVNE. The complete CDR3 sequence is CASSSFRSFVVVNEQFF.

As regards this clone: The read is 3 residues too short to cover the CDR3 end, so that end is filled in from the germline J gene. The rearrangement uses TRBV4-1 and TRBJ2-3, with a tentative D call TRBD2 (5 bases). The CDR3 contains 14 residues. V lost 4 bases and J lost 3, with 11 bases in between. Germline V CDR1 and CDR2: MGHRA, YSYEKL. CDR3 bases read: TGCGCCAGCAGCCTCGGACTCGAAACAGATACG. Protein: CASSLGLETDT. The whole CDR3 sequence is CASSLGLETDTQYF.